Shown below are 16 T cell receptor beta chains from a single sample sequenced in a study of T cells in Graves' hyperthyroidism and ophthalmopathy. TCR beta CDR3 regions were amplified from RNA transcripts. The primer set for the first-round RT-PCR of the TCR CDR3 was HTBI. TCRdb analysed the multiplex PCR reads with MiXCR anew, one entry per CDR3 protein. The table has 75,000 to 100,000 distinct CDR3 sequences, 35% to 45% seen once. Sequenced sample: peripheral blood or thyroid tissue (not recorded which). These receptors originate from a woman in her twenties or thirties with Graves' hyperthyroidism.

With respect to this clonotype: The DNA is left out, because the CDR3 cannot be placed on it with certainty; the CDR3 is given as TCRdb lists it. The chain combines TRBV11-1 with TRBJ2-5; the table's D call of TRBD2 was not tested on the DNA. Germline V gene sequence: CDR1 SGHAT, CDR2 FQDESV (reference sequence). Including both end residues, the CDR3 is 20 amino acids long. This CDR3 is CASSFYICSARPGMKETQYF.

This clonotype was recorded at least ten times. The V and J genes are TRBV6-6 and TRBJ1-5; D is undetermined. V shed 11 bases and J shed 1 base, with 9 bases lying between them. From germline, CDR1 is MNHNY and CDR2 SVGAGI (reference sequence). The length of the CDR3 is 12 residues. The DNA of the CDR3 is TGTGCCGCGGGTAACAGCAATCAGCCCCAGCATTTT. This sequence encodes CAAGNSNQPQHF.

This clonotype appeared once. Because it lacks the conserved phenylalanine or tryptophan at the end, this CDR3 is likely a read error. The CDR3 sequence: CASRGFVYEQYY. CDR3 nucleotides: TGTGCCAGCAGAGGCTTCGTCTACGAGCAGTACTAT. V and J are TRBV6-6 and TRBJ2-7; D gene ambiguous. V lost 6 bases, J lost 3 bases, and 9 bases lay in between. Germline loops: CDR1 MNHNY, CDR2 SVGAGI (reference sequence). This CDR3 contains 12 residues.

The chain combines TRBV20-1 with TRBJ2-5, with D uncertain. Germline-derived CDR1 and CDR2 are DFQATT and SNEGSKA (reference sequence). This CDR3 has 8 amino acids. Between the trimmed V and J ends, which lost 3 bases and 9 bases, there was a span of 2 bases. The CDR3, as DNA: TGCAGTGCTAGGTCCCAGTACTTC. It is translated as CSARSQYF.

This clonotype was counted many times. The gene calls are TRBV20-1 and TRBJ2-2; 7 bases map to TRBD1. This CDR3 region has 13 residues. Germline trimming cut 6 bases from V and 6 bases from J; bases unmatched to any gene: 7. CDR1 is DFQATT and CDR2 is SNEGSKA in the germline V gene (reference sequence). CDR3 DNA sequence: TGCAGTGCAGAAGACAGGGTTCCCGGGGAGCTGTTTTTT. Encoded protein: CSAEDRVPGELFF.

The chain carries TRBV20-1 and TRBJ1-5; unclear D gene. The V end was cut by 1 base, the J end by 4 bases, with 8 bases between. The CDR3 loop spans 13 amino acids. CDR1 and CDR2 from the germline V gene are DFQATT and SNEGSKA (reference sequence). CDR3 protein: CSARAEENQPQHF. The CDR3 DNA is TGCAGTGCTAGAGCGGAGGAGAATCAGCCCCAGCATTTT.

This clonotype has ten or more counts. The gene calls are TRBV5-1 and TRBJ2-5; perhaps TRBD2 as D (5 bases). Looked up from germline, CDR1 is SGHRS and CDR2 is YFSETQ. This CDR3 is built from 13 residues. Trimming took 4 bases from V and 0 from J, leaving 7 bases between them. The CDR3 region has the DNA TGCGCCAGCAGCCCCGGGGACCAAGAGACCCAGTACTTC. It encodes CASSPGDQETQYF. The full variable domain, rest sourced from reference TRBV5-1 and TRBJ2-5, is KAGVTQTPRYLIKTRGQQVTLSCSPISGHRSVSWYQQTPGQGLQFLFEYFSETQRNKGNFPGRFSGRQFSNSRSEMNVSTLELGDSALYLCASSPGDQETQYFGPGTRLLVL.

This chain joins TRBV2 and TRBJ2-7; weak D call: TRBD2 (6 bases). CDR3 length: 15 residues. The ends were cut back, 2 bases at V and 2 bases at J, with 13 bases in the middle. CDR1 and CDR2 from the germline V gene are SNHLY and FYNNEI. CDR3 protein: CASSETGGNPYEQYF. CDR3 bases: TGTGCCAGCAGTGAAACCGGGGGAAACCCCTACGAGCAGTACTTC.

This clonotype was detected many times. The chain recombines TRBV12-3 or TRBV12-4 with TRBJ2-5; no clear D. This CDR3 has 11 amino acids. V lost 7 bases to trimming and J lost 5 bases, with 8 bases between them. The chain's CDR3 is CASTYRETQYF. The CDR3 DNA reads TGTGCCAGCACCTACCGGGAGACCCAGTACTTC.

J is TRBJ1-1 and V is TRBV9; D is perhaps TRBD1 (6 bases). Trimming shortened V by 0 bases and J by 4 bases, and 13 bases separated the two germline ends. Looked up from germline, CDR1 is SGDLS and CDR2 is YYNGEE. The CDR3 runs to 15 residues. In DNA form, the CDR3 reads TGTGCCAGCAGCGTAGGGGGGGGCGAGAGCACTGAAGCTTTCTTT. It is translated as CASSVGGGESTEAFF.

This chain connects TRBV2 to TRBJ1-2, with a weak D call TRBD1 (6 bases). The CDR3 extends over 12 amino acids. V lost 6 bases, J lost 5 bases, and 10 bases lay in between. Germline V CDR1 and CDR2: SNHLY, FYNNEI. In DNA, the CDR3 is TGTGCCAGCAGACGGACAGAATATGGCTACACCTTC. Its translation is CASRRTEYGYTF.

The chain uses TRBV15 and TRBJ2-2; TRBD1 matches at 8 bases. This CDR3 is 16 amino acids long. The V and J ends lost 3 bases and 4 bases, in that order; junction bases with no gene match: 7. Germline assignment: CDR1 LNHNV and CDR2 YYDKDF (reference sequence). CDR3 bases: TGTGCCACCAGCAGCTTAACAGGGGGTAGCACCGGGGAGCTGTTTTTT. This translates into CATSSLTGGSTGELFF.

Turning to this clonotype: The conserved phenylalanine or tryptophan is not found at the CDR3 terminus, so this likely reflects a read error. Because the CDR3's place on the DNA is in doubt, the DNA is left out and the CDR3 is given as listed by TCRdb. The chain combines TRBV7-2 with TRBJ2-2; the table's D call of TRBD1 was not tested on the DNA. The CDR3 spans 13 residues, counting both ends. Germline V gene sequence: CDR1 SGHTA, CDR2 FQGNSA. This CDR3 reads CASNGQGTGELFV.

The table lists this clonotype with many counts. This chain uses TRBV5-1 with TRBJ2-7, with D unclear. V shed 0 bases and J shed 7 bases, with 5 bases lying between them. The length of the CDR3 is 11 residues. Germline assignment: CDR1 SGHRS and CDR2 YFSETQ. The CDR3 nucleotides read TGCGCCAGCAGCTTGGACCGAGAGCAGTACTTC. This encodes CASSLDREQYF.

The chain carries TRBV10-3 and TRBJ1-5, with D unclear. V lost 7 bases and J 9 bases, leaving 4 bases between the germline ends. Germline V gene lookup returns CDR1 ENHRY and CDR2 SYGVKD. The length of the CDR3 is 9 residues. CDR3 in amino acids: CAIKGPQHF. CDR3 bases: TGTGCCATCAAGGGGCCCCAGCATTTT.

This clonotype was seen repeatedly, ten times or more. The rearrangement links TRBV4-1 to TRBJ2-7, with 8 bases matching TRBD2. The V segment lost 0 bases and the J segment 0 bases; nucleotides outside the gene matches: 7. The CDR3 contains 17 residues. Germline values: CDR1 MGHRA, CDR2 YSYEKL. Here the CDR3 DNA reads TGCGCCAGCAGCCAAGATGCCCTAGCGGGTAGCTCCTACGAGCAGTACTTC. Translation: CASSQDALAGSSYEQYF.